This is a list of T cell receptor beta chains from one sample in a study of cytomegalovirus exposure and HLA in healthy donors. The table came from immunoSEQ multiplex PCR; TCRdb's copy has only in-frame clones and leaves some out. The sample has 100,000 to 120,000 clones; just over 75% are singletons. The sequenced sample was PBMCs. The receptors originated from a man aged 40-50 years in good health and CMV-seropositive. The CDR3 runs from the conserved cysteine through the conserved F or W. D genes are given only for firm matches. Expanded clones are given a class, and other clones once, few, many or no size at all.

j_call,d_call,clone_size,v_call,cdr3_length,cdr3_nt,cdr3_aa
TRBJ2-5,TRBD1,.,TRBV5-1,14,TGCGCCAGCAGCTTCTCAGGGGGCCAAGAGACCCAGTACTTC,CASSFSGGQETQYF
TRBJ2-2,.,.,TRBV10-2,14,TGCGCCAGCACGGGACTGACGAACACCGGGGAGCTGTTTTTT,CASTGLTNTGELFF
TRBJ2-3,TRBD2,.,TRBV11-2,16,TGTGCCAGCAGCTCAACCGTGGGACTAGCGGGAGATACGCAGTATTTT,CASSSTVGLAGDTQYF
TRBJ2-7,TRBD1,.,TRBV7-8,13,TGTGCCAGCAGCCGGGACAGTGAATACGAGCAGTACTTC,CASSRDSEYEQYF
TRBJ2-7,TRBD1,few,TRBV6-6,15,TGTGCCAGCAGCCAGAAAACAGGGGTTGGGAGTAGGCAGTACTTC,CASSQKTGVGSRQYF
TRBJ1-2,.,.,TRBV12-5,13,TGTGCTAGTGGTTTGGACAGTAACTATGGCTACACCTTC,CASGLDSNYGYTF
TRBJ1-6,.,.,TRBV28,16,TGTGCCAGCAGCCCTATGGGGCCAACCTATAATTCACCCCTCCACTTT,CASSPMGPTYNSPLHF
TRBJ2-6,TRBD2,.,TRBV5-8,19,TGTGCCAGCAGCGGATCGGGACTACGAGAGCGCTCTGGGGCCAACGTCCTGACTTTC,CASSGSGLRERSGANVLTF
TRBJ1-1,TRBD1,few,TRBV2,13,TGTGCCAGCAGTCCAGGGGGTGGCACTGAAGCTTTCTTT,CASSPGGGTEAFF
TRBJ2-5,TRBD2,once,TRBV6-1,18,TGTGCCAGCAGCGAAGCGTGGGCTAGCGGGGGGTACCAAGAGACCCAGTACTTC,CASSEAWASGGYQETQYF
TRBJ1-1,.,.,TRBV10-3,16,TGTGCCATCAGTGAGAATGTCGGGGGTATGAACACTGAAGCTTTCTTT,CAISENVGGMNTEAFF
TRBJ1-5,TRBD1,.,TRBV2,19,TGTGCCAGCAGTGAAGCCTGGACAGGGACTCCTACCGTCAATCAGCCCCAGCATTTT,CASSEAWTGTPTVNQPQHF
TRBJ2-1,TRBD1,.,TRBV11-3,17,TGTGCCAGCAGCTTAGAGGTGCAGGGACAGGGGAGGAATGAGCAGTTCTTC,CASSLEVQGQGRNEQFF
TRBJ2-7,.,.,TRBV4-1,15,TGCGCCAGCAGCCAAGATAGGGGAGGCTCCTACGAGCAGTACTTC,CASSQDRGGSYEQYF
TRBJ2-5,TRBD2,.,TRBV4-2,15,TGTGCCAGCAGCCAAGGGACTAGCGTACAAGAGACCCAGTACTTC,CASSQGTSVQETQYF
TRBJ2-1,TRBD2,.,TRBV4-1,16,TGCGCCAGCAGCCACCGACTAGCGGGGGGGCAGAATGAGCAGTTCTTC,CASSHRLAGGQNEQFF
TRBJ2-1,TRBD2,few,TRBV12-5,14,TGTGCTAGCGCCCCTAGCGGGGGCTTTAATGAGCAGTTCTTC,CASAPSGGFNEQFF
TRBJ2-7,.,.,TRBV29-1,14,TGCAGCGCCACCTTTCGGGGGAAAGCCTACGAGCAGTACTTC,CSATFRGKAYEQYF
TRBJ2-2,.,.,TRBV5-1,16,TGCGCCACCTCGAGGGGTGACAGGCCGAACACCGGGGAGCTGTTTTTT,CATSRGDRPNTGELFF
TRBJ2-7,.,.,TRBV13,16,TGTGCCAGCAGCCTAAGGGGGGGGAGGAGAGGATACGAGCAGTACTTC,CASSLRGGRRGYEQYF
TRBJ1-1,TRBD1,.,TRBV5-4,13,TGTGCCAGCAGCCAGGACAGGCGAACTGAAGCTTTCTTT,CASSQDRRTEAFF
TRBJ2-1,TRBD2,few,TRBV6-5,15,TGTGCCAGCAGTTATGAGGCTAGCGGGACGAGAGAGCAGTTCTTC,CASSYEASGTREQFF
TRBJ2-1,.,medium-sized,TRBV13,15,TGTGCCAGCACCTGGTTCGGGGTGTCTCACAATGAGCAGTTCTTC,CASTWFGVSHNEQFF
TRBJ2-7,.,.,TRBV28,15,TGTGCCAGCAGTCTCCGGACAGACGACTCCTACGAGCAGTACTTC,CASSLRTDDSYEQYF
TRBJ2-1,.,.,TRBV7-8,16,TGTGCCAGCAGTCTCACCGGGACACAGCACTCCGATGAGCAGTTCTTC,CASSLTGTQHSDEQFF
TRBJ2-4,.,.,TRBV7-2,14,TGTGCCAGCAGCTTAGAAGGGGGCAAAAACATTCAGTACTTC,CASSLEGGKNIQYF
TRBJ2-7,.,.,TRBV18,12,TGTGCCAGCTCACCTGGTGGGGGCGAGCAGTACTTC,CASSPGGGEQYF
TRBJ2-3,.,.,TRBV7-2,11,TGTGCCAGCAGCCACAAGGATACGCAGTATTTT,CASSHKDTQYF
TRBJ2-5,.,.,TRBV7-3,15,TGTGCCAGCAGCTTAATTGGCGGTTCCCAAGAGACCCAGTACTTC,CASSLIGGSQETQYF
TRBJ2-1,.,.,TRBV13,16,TGTGCCAGCACCCCCATCGGGACTCCCAAGGGTAATGAACAGTTCTTC,CASTPIGTPKGNEQFF
TRBJ1-3,.,once,TRBV14,16,TGTGCCAGCAGCCAAATGAAGGGAGTTCACAGAAACACCATATATTTT,CASSQMKGVHRNTIYF
TRBJ2-2,TRBD2,.,TRBV18,16,TGTGCCAGCTCACCACCCAGCGGGGCGAACACCGGGGAGCTGTTTTTT,CASSPPSGANTGELFF
TRBJ1-1,.,.,TRBV4-2,14,TGTGCCAGCAGCCAAGATACAGAACGAGATGAAGCTTTCTTT,CASSQDTERDEAFF
TRBJ1-1,.,.,TRBV9,14,TGTGCCAGCAGCGTAAAAGGGGGAAACACTGAAGCTTTCTTT,CASSVKGGNTEAFF
TRBJ2-7,TRBD1,.,TRBV2,14,TGTGCCAGCAGGCGGACAGGAACCTGGGGGGAGCAGTACTTC,CASRRTGTWGEQYF
TRBJ1-2,.,.,TRBV29-1,12,TGCAGCGGTTGGGTACAGAGTTATGGCTACACCTTC,CSGWVQSYGYTF
TRBJ2-7,TRBD1,.,TRBV4-1,16,TGCGCCAGCAGCAGTCTACATACAGGGGTCTCCTACGAGCAGTACTTC,CASSSLHTGVSYEQYF
TRBJ1-1,.,.,TRBV7-9,12,TGTGCCAGCAGCTTAGGAGGCCCAGTCGCTTTCTTT,CASSLGGPVAFF
TRBJ2-1,.,.,TRBV11-3,12,TGTGCCAGCAGCTCCCCAAAAGAGGAGCAGTTCTTC,CASSSPKEEQFF
TRBJ1-4,TRBD1,.,TRBV28,15,TGTGCCAGCAGTCTCACAGGGGCCCAGAGTGAAAAACTGTTTTTT,CASSLTGAQSEKLFF
TRBJ2-7,TRBD2,once,TRBV7-8,14,TGTGCCAGCACCAAAGCGGGGGGGCCCTACGAGCAGTACTTC,CASTKAGGPYEQYF
TRBJ2-3,.,once,TRBV6-5,15,TGTGCCAGCAGTCCTCAGGGGATCTCCACAGATACGCAGTATTTT,CASSPQGISTDTQYF
TRBJ2-3,TRBD1,.,TRBV2,15,TGTGCCAGCGGAACAGGGGGTCAGATGACAGATACGCAGTATTTT,CASGTGGQMTDTQYF
TRBJ1-6,.,many,TRBV6-5,13,TGTGCCAGCAGTTTGGAACAGAATTCACCCCTCCACTTT,CASSLEQNSPLHF
TRBJ1-1,.,.,TRBV10-3,12,TGTGCCATCAGTGCCAGGGGCACTGAAGCTTTCTTT,CAISARGTEAFF
TRBJ2-7,.,.,TRBV11-3,16,TGTGCCAGCAGCTTACGCCCCAGGGGAATTCCCTACGAGCAGTACTTC,CASSLRPRGIPYEQYF
TRBJ2-3,TRBD1,.,TRBV14,15,TGTGCCAGCAGCCAACGCGGACAGGGGGGAGATACGCAGTATTTT,CASSQRGQGGDTQYF
TRBJ2-5,TRBD2,.,TRBV4-1,16,TGCGCCAGCAGCCAGGGGGGGGGCGGGAGGGGGGAGACCCAGTACTTC,CASSQGGGGRGETQYF
TRBJ1-6,TRBD1,.,TRBV6-4,14,TGTGCCAGCAGTGTAGAGACAGGGAATTCACCCCTCCACTTT,CASSVETGNSPLHF